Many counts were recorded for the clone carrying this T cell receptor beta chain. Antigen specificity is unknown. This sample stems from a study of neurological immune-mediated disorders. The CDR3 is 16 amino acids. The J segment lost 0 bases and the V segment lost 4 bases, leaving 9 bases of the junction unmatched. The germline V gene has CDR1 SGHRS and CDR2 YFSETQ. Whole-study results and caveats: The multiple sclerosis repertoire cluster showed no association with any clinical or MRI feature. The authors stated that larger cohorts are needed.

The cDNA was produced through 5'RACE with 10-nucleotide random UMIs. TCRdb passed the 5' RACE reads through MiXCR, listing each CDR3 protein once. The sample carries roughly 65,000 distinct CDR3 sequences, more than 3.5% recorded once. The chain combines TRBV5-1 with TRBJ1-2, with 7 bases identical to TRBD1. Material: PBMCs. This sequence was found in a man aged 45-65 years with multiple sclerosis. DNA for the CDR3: TGCGCCAGCAGCGCTGGGACAGAAGTTACTAACTATGGCTACACCTTC. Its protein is CASSAGTEVTNYGYTF.